This T cell receptor beta chain was captured by sequencing in a study of T cell clonality in common variable immunodeficiency. Ten or more counts support this clone. Its antigen is as yet unknown. Coverage ceases 3 residues before the CDR3 finishes, and the germline J gene fills in the end. Study-wide findings and caveats: Common variable immunodeficiency TCR beta sequences reportedly had fewer deletions and N-nucleotide insertions.

This CDR3 is built from 15 residues. With 0 bases removed from V and 4 bases from J, the gap between germline ends came to 14 bases. Germline V lookup: CDR1 DFQATT, CDR2 SNEGSKA (reference sequence). Data came from immunoSEQ multiplex PCR; TCRdb stores just in-frame clones and leaves some out. The data show roughly 70,000 clones, with none appearing a single time. Sequenced: peripheral blood mononuclear cells. This chain links TRBV20-1 with TRBJ2-3, with D uncertain. The sequence came from a person aged 18 to 75 in good health. The CDR3 loop reads CSARDRIRVADTQYF. The part of the CDR3 DNA that was read is TGCAGTGCTAGAGATCGAATAAGAGTAGCAGATACG.